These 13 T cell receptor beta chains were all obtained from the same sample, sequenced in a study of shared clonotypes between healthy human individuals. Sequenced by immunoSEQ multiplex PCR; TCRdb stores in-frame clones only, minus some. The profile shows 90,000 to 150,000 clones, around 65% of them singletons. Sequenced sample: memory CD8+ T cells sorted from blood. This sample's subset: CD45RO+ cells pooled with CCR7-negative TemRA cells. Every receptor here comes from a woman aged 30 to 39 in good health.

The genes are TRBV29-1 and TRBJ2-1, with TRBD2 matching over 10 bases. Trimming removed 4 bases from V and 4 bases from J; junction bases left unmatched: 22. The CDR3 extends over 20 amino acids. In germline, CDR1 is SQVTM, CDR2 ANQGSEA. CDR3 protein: CSVALVGVIGLAATYNEQFF. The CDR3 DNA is TGCAGCGTTGCCCTCGTGGGGGTTATTGGACTAGCGGCGACATACAATGAGCAGTTCTTC.

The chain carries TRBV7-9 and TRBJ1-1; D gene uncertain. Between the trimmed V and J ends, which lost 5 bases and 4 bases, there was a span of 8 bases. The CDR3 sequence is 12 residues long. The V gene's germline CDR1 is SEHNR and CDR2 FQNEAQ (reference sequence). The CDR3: CASSPGSTEAFF. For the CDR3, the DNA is TGTGCCAGCAGCCCAGGAAGCACTGAAGCTTTCTTT.

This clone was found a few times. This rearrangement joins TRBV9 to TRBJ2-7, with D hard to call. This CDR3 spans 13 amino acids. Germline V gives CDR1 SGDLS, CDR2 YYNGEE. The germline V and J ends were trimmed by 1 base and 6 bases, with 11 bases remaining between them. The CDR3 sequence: CASSVSDTLEQYF. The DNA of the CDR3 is TGTGCCAGCAGCGTATCCGACACCCTCGAGCAGTACTTC. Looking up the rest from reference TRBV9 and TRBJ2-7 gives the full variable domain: DSGVTQTPKHLITATGQRVTLRCSPRSGDLSVYWYQQSLDQGLQFLIQYYNGEERAKGNILERFSAQQFPDLHSELNLSSLELGDSALYFCASSVSDTLEQYFGPGTRLTVT.

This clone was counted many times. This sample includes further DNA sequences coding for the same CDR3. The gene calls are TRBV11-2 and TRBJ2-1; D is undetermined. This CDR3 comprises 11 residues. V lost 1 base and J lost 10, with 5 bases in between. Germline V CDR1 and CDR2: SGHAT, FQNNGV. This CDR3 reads CASSLGIEQFF. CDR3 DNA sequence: TGTGCCAGCAGCTTAGGGATCGAGCAGTTCTTC. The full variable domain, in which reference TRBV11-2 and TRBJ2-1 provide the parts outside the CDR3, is EAGVAQSPRYKIIEKRQSVAFWCNPISGHATLYWYQQILGQGPKLLIQFQNNGVVDDSQLPKDRFSAERLKGVDSTLKIQPAKLEDSAVYLCASSLGIEQFFGPGTRLTVL.

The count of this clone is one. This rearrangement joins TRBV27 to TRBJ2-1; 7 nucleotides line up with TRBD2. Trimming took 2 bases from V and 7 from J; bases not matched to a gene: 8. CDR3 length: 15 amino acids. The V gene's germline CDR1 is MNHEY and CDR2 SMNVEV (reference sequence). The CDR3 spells CASSLGPSGINEQFF. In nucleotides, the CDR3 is TGTGCCAGCAGTTTAGGTCCTAGCGGCATTAATGAGCAGTTCTTC.

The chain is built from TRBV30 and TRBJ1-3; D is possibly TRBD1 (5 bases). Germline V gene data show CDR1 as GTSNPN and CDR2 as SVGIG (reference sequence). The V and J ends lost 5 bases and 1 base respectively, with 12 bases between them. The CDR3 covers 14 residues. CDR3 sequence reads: CAWGLGASGNTIYF. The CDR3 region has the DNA TGTGCCTGGGGGCTTGGGGCGTCTGGAAACACCATATATTTT.

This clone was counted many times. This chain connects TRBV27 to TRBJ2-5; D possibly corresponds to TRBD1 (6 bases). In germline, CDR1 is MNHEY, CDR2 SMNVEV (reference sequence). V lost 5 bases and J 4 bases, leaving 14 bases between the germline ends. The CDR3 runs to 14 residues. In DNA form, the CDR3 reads TGTGCCAGCAGTCTACAGGGCTCCGGAGAGACCCAGTACTTC. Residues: CASSLQGSGETQYF.

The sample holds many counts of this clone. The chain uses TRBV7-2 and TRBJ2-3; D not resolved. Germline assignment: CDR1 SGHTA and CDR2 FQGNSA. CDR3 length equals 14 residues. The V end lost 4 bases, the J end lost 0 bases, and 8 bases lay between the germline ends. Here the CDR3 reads CASSSSFSTDTQYF. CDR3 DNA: TGTGCCAGCAGCTCCAGCTTTAGCACAGATACGCAGTATTTT.

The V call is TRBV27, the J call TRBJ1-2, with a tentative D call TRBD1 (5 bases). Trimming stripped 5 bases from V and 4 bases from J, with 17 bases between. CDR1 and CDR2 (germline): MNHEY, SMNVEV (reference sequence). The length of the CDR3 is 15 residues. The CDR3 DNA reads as TGTGCCAGCAGTCAAACAAGGGGTCCGAGCTATGGCTACACCTTC. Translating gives CASSQTRGPSYGYTF.

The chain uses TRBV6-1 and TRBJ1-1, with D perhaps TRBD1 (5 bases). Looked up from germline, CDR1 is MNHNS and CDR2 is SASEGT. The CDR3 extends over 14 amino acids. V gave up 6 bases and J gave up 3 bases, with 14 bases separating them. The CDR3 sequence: CASRDGQGYTEAFF. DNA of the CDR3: TGTGCCAGCAGAGATGGGCAGGGTTACACTGAAGCTTTCTTT.

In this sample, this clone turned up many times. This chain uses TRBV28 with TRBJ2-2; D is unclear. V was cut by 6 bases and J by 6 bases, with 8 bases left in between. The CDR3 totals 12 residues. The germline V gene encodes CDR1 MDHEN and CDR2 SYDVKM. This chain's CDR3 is CASRRRSGELFF. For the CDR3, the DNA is TGTGCCAGCAGGAGGAGATCCGGGGAGCTGTTTTTT. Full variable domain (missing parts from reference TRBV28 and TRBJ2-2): DVKVTQSSRYLVKRTGEKVFLECVQDMDHENMFWYRQDPGLGLRLIYFSYDVKMKEKGDIPEGYSVSREKKERFSLILESASTNQTSMYLCASRRRSGELFFGEGSRLTVL.

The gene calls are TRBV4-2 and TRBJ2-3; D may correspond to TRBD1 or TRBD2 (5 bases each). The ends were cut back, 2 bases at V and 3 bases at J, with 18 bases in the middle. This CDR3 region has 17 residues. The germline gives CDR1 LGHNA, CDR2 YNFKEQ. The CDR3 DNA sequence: TGTGCCAGCAGCCAATGGTCCGGGACGGGCGTTACAGATACGCAGTATTTT. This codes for CASSQWSGTGVTDTQYF.

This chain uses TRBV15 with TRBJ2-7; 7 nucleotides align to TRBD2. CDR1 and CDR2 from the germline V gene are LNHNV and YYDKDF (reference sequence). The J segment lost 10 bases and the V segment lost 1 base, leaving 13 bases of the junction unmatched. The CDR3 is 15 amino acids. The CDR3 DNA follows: TGTGCCACCAGCAGAGGAAGCCTAGCGGAGACCTACCAGTACTTC. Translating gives CATSRGSLAETYQYF.